This is a list of T cell receptor beta chains from one sample in a study of cytomegalovirus exposure and HLA in healthy donors. TCRdb's table, derived via immunoSEQ multiplex PCR, lists solely in-frame clones and lacks some. The sample consists of about 130,000 clones, roughly 75% of them appearing once. Sequenced: PBMCs. These receptors originate from a man in his thirties or forties in good health and CMV-seropositive. Both conserved end residues are part of each CDR3. The D gene is left open where the match is weak. Some rows have no size entry. The others give once, few or many, or a class for an expanded clone.

cdr3_nt | cdr3_aa | cdr3_length | j_call | d_call | clone_size | v_call
TGCGCCAGCAGCTCCGGGCCCGGGAGCTCCTACAATGAGCAGTTCTTC | CASSSGPGSSYNEQFF | 16 | TRBJ2-1 | . | few | TRBV5-1
TGTGCCAGCAGCCATCGACAGGCGTTGGCTGGGGCCAACGTCCTGACTTTC | CASSHRQALAGANVLTF | 17 | TRBJ2-6 | . | . | TRBV16
TGCGCCAGCAGCTTGAGGGTAGCGGGAGGCTACAATGAGCAGTTCTTC | CASSLRVAGGYNEQFF | 16 | TRBJ2-1 | TRBD2 | . | TRBV5-1
TGTGCCAGCAGCTTAGCGCTCAGGGGCTATGGCTACACCTTC | CASSLALRGYGYTF | 14 | TRBJ1-2 | . | . | TRBV7-8
TGTGCCAGCAGTTCCCGGACAGGGTACTACGAGCAGTACTTC | CASSSRTGYYEQYF | 14 | TRBJ2-7 | TRBD1 | . | TRBV27
TGTGCCAGCAGTTCGCTTCGGGGCGAGCAGTACTTC | CASSSLRGEQYF | 12 | TRBJ2-7 | . | . | TRBV27
TGTGCCAGCAGTTACTCGGAAGGGAGCTCTGGAAACACCATATATTTT | CASSYSEGSSGNTIYF | 16 | TRBJ1-3 | . | . | TRBV6-5
TGTGCCAGTAAAGATATTCCGGGACAGAACACTGAAGCTTTCTTT | CASKDIPGQNTEAFF | 15 | TRBJ1-1 | . | . | TRBV19
TGTGCCAACAGCAACGAGGGTCGGGCTTCGAGGACAGAGATTTCCAAGGAGCAGTACTTC | CANSNEGRASRTEISKEQYF | 20 | TRBJ2-7 | . | . | TRBV21-1
TGTGCCAGCAGCTTGGGGCAGTCCAATCAGCCCCAGCATTTT | CASSLGQSNQPQHF | 14 | TRBJ1-5 | . | . | TRBV7-2
TGTGCCAGCAGCTTAGCGTATATGAGCAATGAGCAGTTCTTC | CASSLAYMSNEQFF | 14 | TRBJ2-1 | . | few | TRBV11-2
TGTGCCAGCAGCACGAAGCGGGAGGTCCATCTCGAGACCCAGTACTTC | CASSTKREVHLETQYF | 16 | TRBJ2-5 | TRBD2 | . | TRBV5-4
TGTGCCAGCAGTATGGGATGGACTGGCTACGAGCAGTACTTC | CASSMGWTGYEQYF | 14 | TRBJ2-7 | . | . | TRBV27
TGTGCCAGCAGCGCGGGACAGGGTACAGATACGCAGTATTTT | CASSAGQGTDTQYF | 14 | TRBJ2-3 | TRBD1 | . | TRBV11-3
TGTGCCAGCAGTTTTTTTGGGACAGGGGGCTACGAGCAGTACTTC | CASSFFGTGGYEQYF | 15 | TRBJ2-7 | TRBD1 | once | TRBV27
TGTGCCAGCAGTTTACATAGCGGTGGTGAGCAGTTCTTC | CASSLHSGGEQFF | 13 | TRBJ2-1 | . | . | TRBV27
TGCAGTGCTAGTCTCGGCGGGGAGCTGTTTTTT | CSASLGGELFF | 11 | TRBJ2-2 | . | . | TRBV20-1